This T cell receptor (beta chain) comes out of a study of human T cells and chemical hapten exposure. The CDR3 length is 16 residues. With V trimmed by 3 bases and J by 5 bases, 11 bases remained unmatched. CDR1 and CDR2 from the germline V gene are KGHDR and SFDVKD. In the study's own analysis: Sample-level TCR yields exhibited a median of about 91,000, with a range of 23,224 to 690,600. TCRdb reprocessed the RACE reads via MiXCR and lists one record per CDR3 protein. What appears here as the V and J calls and clone size reflects TCRdb's work, not the paper's. The data contain tens of thousands of distinct CDR3 sequences, approximately 29% of them singletons. Time point meaning: patch test 1, 2 weeks after DPC sensitization. Treatment here: therapeutic diphenylcyclopropenone sensitization with weekly scalp DPC. It was from unfractionated whole blood that total RNA was extracted. This clonotype occurred a few times.

The chain recombines TRBV24-1 with TRBJ2-5; 7 bases are shared with TRBD1. This TCR came from a man aged 40-49 years with alopecia areata. Some clones in this sample may be carry-over from other donors' samples. Specimen: whole blood, collected in connection with sensitization to the hapten diphenylcyclopropenone (DPC). Here the CDR3 reads CATSDAAGTVGETQYF. The DNA for the CDR3 is TGTGCCACCAGTGATGCCGCCGGGACAGTTGGGGAGACCCAGTACTTC.